Below, 6 T cell receptor beta chains from the same sample are listed, as sequenced in a study of cytomegalovirus exposure and HLA in healthy donors (TCRdb year 2017). The library was prepared using the immunoSEQ multiplex PCR assay. A mixture of 60 forward primers for TCR Vbeta segments and 13 reverse primers for TCR Jbeta segments was used in the multiplex PCR. What TCRdb holds here is the immuneACCESS table cut down to in-frame rearrangements. Part of the clones is not present; checked against another copy, under half of the missing clones reflect an unresolved V gene, and the others are unexplained. This sample holds over 85,000 clones; about 80% were observed only once. The ten biggest clones cover over 2.5% of the sample. Specimen: PBMCs. All receptors derive from a woman aged 55-75 years in good health and CMV-seropositive.

This chain links TRBV28 with TRBJ1-2; D remains unclear. The V end was cut by 1 base, the J end by 6 bases, with 9 bases between. The CDR3 loop spans 13 amino acids. Germline loops: CDR1 MDHEN, CDR2 SYDVKM. The CDR3 protein is CASSLSGYDGYTF. The CDR3 bases are TGTGCCAGCAGTTTATCAGGTTATGATGGCTACACCTTC.

The chain uses TRBV9 and TRBJ2-5; perhaps TRBD1 as D (7 bases). The J call is uncertain, as TRBJ2-7 better fits the DNA end. CDR1 and CDR2 (germline): SGDLS, YYNGEE. This CDR3 region has 16 residues. CDR3 in DNA: TGTGCCAGCAGCGGCCCCCCAGGGGGGAGCTCCTACGAGCAGTACTTC. It yields the protein CASSGPPGGSSYEQYF.

This clone was recorded once. This rearrangement joins TRBV5-1 to TRBJ2-1, with TRBD2 matching over 8 bases. Trimming removed 3 bases from V and 4 bases from J; junction bases left unmatched: 6. This CDR3 contains 15 residues. The germline CDR1 and CDR2 sequences are SGHRS and YFSETQ. The CDR3 DNA follows: TGCGCCAGCAGCTCCTCGGCTAGCGGGTACAATGAGCAGTTCTTC. It translates to CASSSSASGYNEQFF.

V usage is TRBV7-2 and J usage is TRBJ1-6; maybe TRBD1 (6 bases). Trimming took 6 bases from V and 10 from J, leaving 16 bases between them. The CDR3 consists of 14 residues. CDR1 and CDR2 (germline): SGHTA, FQGNSA. CDR3 coding DNA: TGTGCCAGCAGGCGCGACGGGGGGCAATCACCCCTCCACTTT. Protein sequence: CASRRDGGQSPLHF.

The CDR3 DNA reads TGTGCCAGCAGCTTCGGACAGGGCCATGGCTACACCTTC. Translating gives CASSFGQGHGYTF. The rearrangement links TRBV7-3 to TRBJ1-2, with 8 bases identical to TRBD1. The length of the CDR3 is 13 residues. The V and J ends lost 3 bases and 6 bases, in that order; junction bases with no gene match: 3. Germline V lookup: CDR1 SGHTA, CDR2 FQGTGA.

V and J are TRBV7-9 and TRBJ1-1; 9 bases fit TRBD1. The CDR3 is 12 amino acids. J was trimmed by 11 bases and V by 5 bases; bases with no gene match: 6. CDR1 and CDR2 from the germline V gene are SEHNR and FQNEAQ (reference sequence). CDR3 DNA sequence: TGTGCCAGCAGCCGGGACAGGGAGGACGCTTTCTTT. Its protein product is CASSRDREDAFF.